Below, 22 T cell receptor beta chains from the same sample are listed, as sequenced in a study of blood T cell repertoires in COVID-19. Clones were sequenced by immunoSEQ multiplex PCR, and TCRdb holds only the in-frame ones, with some missing. The table records about 180,000 clones, 70% to 90% of them present only once. Specimen: peripheral blood. These TCRs come from a person aged 65 to 85 with COVID-19, enrolled during active disease.

The gene calls are TRBV9 and TRBJ2-3, with 8 positions matching TRBD1. CDR1 is SGDLS and CDR2 is YYNGEE in the germline V gene. J was trimmed by 3 bases and V by 3 bases; bases with no gene match: 9. The CDR3 totals 16 residues. The DNA of the CDR3 is TGTGCCAGCAGCGGAAAGACAGGGGCTAGTACAGATACGCAGTATTTT. Residues: CASSGKTGASTDTQYF.

This chain uses TRBV5-4 with TRBJ2-1; 7 bases align to TRBD1. The CDR3 contains 15 residues. The germline V gene has CDR1 SGHNT and CDR2 YYREEE (reference sequence). The V segment lost 0 bases and the J segment 3 bases; nucleotides outside the gene matches: 3. The CDR3 region is CASSLGQGFYNEQFF. Written as DNA, the CDR3 is TGTGCCAGCAGCTTGGGACAGGGATTCTACAATGAGCAGTTCTTC.

The chain combines TRBV7-9 with TRBJ1-3; no reliable D call. The CDR3 runs 16 residues. The ends were cut back, 1 base at V and 0 bases at J, with 10 bases in the middle. Germline assignment: CDR1 SEHNR and CDR2 FQNEAQ (reference sequence). For the CDR3, the DNA is TGTGCCAGCAGCTTAGGCCCCGTGAGCTCTGGAAACACCATATATTTT. This translates into CASSLGPVSSGNTIYF.

The chain is built from TRBV7-2 and TRBJ2-7; 13 bases agree with TRBD2. Germline values: CDR1 SGHTA, CDR2 FQGNSA. The CDR3 contains 15 residues. Trimming at V came to 0 bases and at J to 5 bases, leaving 1 base not matched to a gene. DNA for the CDR3: TGTGCCAGCAGCTTAGCACTAGCGGGAGGGAACGAGCAGTACTTC. Protein: CASSLALAGGNEQYF. The entire variable domain, with the rest obtained from reference TRBV7-2 and TRBJ2-7, is as follows: GAGVSQSPSNKVTEKGKDVELRCDPISGHTALYWYRQSLGQGLEFLIYFQGNSAPDKSGLPSDRFSAERTGGSVSTLTIQRTQQEDSAVYLCASSLALAGGNEQYFGPGTRLTVT.

CDR3 residues: CASSGDVAGSEQFF. The DNA of the CDR3 is TGCGCCAGCAGCGGGGACGTAGCGGGGAGTGAGCAGTTCTTC. The chain recombines TRBV5-1 with TRBJ2-1; 8 bases agree with TRBD2. Germline CDR1 and CDR2: SGHRS and YFSETQ. The CDR3 length is 14 residues. J lost 9 bases, V lost 4 bases, and 9 bases had no gene match. The full variable domain, rest sourced from reference TRBV5-1 and TRBJ2-1, is KAGVTQTPRYLIKTRGQQVTLSCSPISGHRSVSWYQQTPGQGLQFLFEYFSETQRNKGNFPGRFSGRQFSNSRSEMNVSTLELGDSALYLCASSGDVAGSEQFFGPGTRLTVL.

This rearrangement joins TRBV6-5 to TRBJ2-2; D possibly corresponds to TRBD1 (6 bases). Germline loops: CDR1 MNHEY, CDR2 SVGAGI. The CDR3 is 14 amino acids. The ends were cut back, 8 bases at V and 6 bases at J, with 16 bases in the middle. For the CDR3, the DNA is TGTGCCAGCTCACCCTCCCGACAGGCCGGGGAGCTGTTTTTT. This translates into CASSPSRQAGELFF.

The J gene is TRBJ1-3, the V gene TRBV7-9; D not resolved. CDR1 SEHNR and CDR2 FQNEAQ come from the germline V gene (reference sequence). This CDR3 has 18 residues. The V and J ends lost 6 bases and 0 bases respectively, with 21 bases between them. The chain's CDR3 is CASSSGQSAANSGNTIYF. The CDR3 region has the DNA TGTGCCAGCAGTTCAGGTCAATCCGCCGCCAACTCTGGAAACACCATATATTTT.

The chain carries TRBV6-5 and TRBJ2-7, with unresolved D. This CDR3 is built from 14 residues. V dropped 6 bases and J dropped 9 bases, with 21 bases sitting between them. Germline V gene sequence: CDR1 MNHEY, CDR2 SVGAGI. In DNA, the CDR3 is TGTGCCAGCAGCTCGTCCCTCCCAGGAAATGCGCAGTACTTC. This sequence encodes CASSSSLPGNAQYF.

V is TRBV10-3 and J is TRBJ2-7, with a tentative D call TRBD2 (5 bases). This CDR3 region has 11 residues. Germline V gives CDR1 ENHRY, CDR2 SYGVKD. Trimming took 8 bases from V and 0 from J, leaving 5 bases between them. CDR3: CAIGGSYEQYF. The CDR3 DNA follows: TGTGCCATCGGAGGCTCCTACGAGCAGTACTTC.

As DNA, the CDR3 is TGTGCCAGCAGCAGTCCGGGACTAGCGAACAAAGAGACCCAGTACTTC. Translated, it gives CASSSPGLANKETQYF. V gene TRBV7-9 combines with J gene TRBJ2-5; 10 nucleotides align to TRBD2. Germline loops: CDR1 SEHNR, CDR2 FQNEAQ (reference sequence). Trimming removed 5 bases from V and 3 bases from J; junction bases left unmatched: 9. This CDR3 contains 16 residues.

This rearrangement joins TRBV30 to TRBJ2-5, with D hard to call. In germline, CDR1 is GTSNPN, CDR2 SVGIG (reference sequence). V was clipped by 3 bases and J by 5 bases, with 13 bases between them. This CDR3 has 13 amino acids. The CDR3 loop is CAWSGSAKETQYF. The CDR3 coding sequence is TGTGCCTGGAGCGGGTCTGCGAAGGAGACCCAGTACTTC. Full variable domain (missing parts from reference TRBV30 and TRBJ2-5): SQTIHQWPATLVQPVGSPLSLECTVEGTSNPNLYWYRQAAGRGLQLLFYSVGIGQISSEVPQNLSASRPQDRQFILSSKKLLLSDSGFYLCAWSGSAKETQYFGPGTRLLVL.

This chain joins TRBV7-9 and TRBJ2-1; 8 bases align to TRBD1. J gave up 5 bases and V 4 bases, and 7 bases lay outside the gene matches. Germline loops: CDR1 SEHNR, CDR2 FQNEAQ (reference sequence). This CDR3 is built from 15 residues. The CDR3 here is CASSSNRGENNEQFF. In nucleotides, the CDR3 is TGTGCCAGCAGCTCGAACAGGGGGGAAAACAATGAGCAGTTCTTC.

This sequence joins TRBV9 and TRBJ2-1; 13 nucleotides agree with TRBD2. The CDR3 has 16 amino acids. The V gene end was trimmed by 1 base and the J gene end by 7 bases; junction bases not matched to a gene: 5. Germline V lookup: CDR1 SGDLS, CDR2 YYNGEE. The CDR3 bases are TGTGCCAGCAGCGTATTTACGGGACTAGCGGGAAATGAGCAGTTCTTC. As protein: CASSVFTGLAGNEQFF. Filled out from reference TRBV9 and TRBJ2-1, the complete variable domain reads DSGVTQTPKHLITATGQRVTLRCSPRSGDLSVYWYQQSLDQGLQFLIQYYNGEERAKGNILERFSAQQFPDLHSELNLSSLELGDSALYFCASSVFTGLAGNEQFFGPGTRLTVL.

This rearrangement joins TRBV6-5 to TRBJ2-1; 10 bases are a match to TRBD1. V shed 5 bases, J shed 7 bases, and the junction held 5 bases outside the gene matches. This CDR3 spans 14 amino acids. CDR1 is MNHEY, CDR2 SVGAGI, per germline. The CDR3 nucleotides are TGTGCCAGCAGTCGGGACAGGGGAAGGAATGAGCAGTTCTTC. Translation gives CASSRDRGRNEQFF.

In its sample, this clone was seen once. The V gene is TRBV9, the J gene TRBJ2-3; D not certain. Trimming removed 3 bases from V and 6 bases from J, with 14 bases in between. Germline lookup yields CDR1 SGDLS and CDR2 YYNGEE. The CDR3 loop spans 14 amino acids. CDR3 nucleotides: TGTGCCAGCAGCGCAGAAGTAGCATCCGATACGCAGTATTTT. It encodes CASSAEVASDTQYF.

This rearrangement joins TRBV27 to TRBJ1-1, with 7 positions matching TRBD1. The ends lost 6 bases at V and 1 base at J; junction bases unmatched: 5. CDR3 size: 14 residues. CDR1 and CDR2 from the germline V gene are MNHEY and SMNVEV (reference sequence). CDR3 amino acids: CASRPNRGNTEAFF. The CDR3 bases are TGTGCCAGCAGACCCAACAGGGGGAACACTGAAGCTTTCTTT.

The chain is built from TRBV6-5 and TRBJ1-5, with unresolved D. The germline CDR1 and CDR2 sequences are MNHEY and SVGAGI. V shed 6 bases and J shed 0 bases, with 12 bases lying between them. There are 15 residues in the CDR3. CDR3 nucleotide sequence: TGTGCCAGCAGACCAGCGAAAAATAGCAATCAGCCCCAGCATTTT. Its translation: CASRPAKNSNQPQHF.

The chain combines TRBV2 with TRBJ1-6, with 9 bases identical to TRBD1. The CDR3 sequence is 15 residues long. Germline V CDR1 and CDR2: SNHLY, FYNNEI. With V trimmed by 6 bases and J by 7 bases, 7 bases remained unmatched. The CDR3 bases are TGTGCCAGCAGCGCCTGGGACAGGGACAATTCACCCCTCCACTTT. It is translated as CASSAWDRDNSPLHF.

The chain carries TRBV11-2 and TRBJ1-2; possible D gene TRBD1, 6 bases. Trimming pared 4 bases from V and 7 bases from J, leaving 22 bases between. From germline, CDR1 is SGHAT and CDR2 FQNNGV. This CDR3 has 16 amino acids. The CDR3 protein is CASSSVLAGEQGGYTF. CDR3 coding DNA: TGTGCCAGCAGCTCAGTGCTTGCAGGGGAACAAGGTGGCTACACCTTC.

This clone was counted between two and nine times. This chain links TRBV3-1 (or the pseudogene TRBV3-2) with TRBJ2-2; TRBD2 matches at 8 bases. The germline gives CDR1 LGHDT, CDR2 YNNKEL (reference sequence). V gave up 6 bases and J gave up 0 bases; unmatched junction bases: 6. This CDR3 spans 16 amino acids. The CDR3 reads CASRLVSGANTGELFF. The CDR3 coding sequence is TGTGCCAGCAGACTTGTTAGCGGGGCGAACACCGGGGAGCTGTTTTTT.

The rearrangement links TRBV2 to TRBJ1-2, with TRBD1 matching 8 bases. Per the germline V gene, CDR1 is SNHLY and CDR2 is FYNNEI. The J segment lost 5 bases and the V segment lost 4 bases, leaving 3 bases of the junction unmatched. The CDR3 spans 13 residues. The CDR3, as DNA: TGTGCCAGCAGTGTGCGACAGGGGTATGGCTACACCTTC. This codes for CASSVRQGYGYTF.

The J gene is TRBJ2-7, the V gene TRBV29-1; 7 bases map to TRBD1. Trimming at V came to 7 bases and at J to 5 bases, leaving 11 bases not matched to a gene. Germline values: CDR1 SQVTM, CDR2 ANQGSEA. The CDR3 sequence is 13 residues long. The CDR3 loop reads CSGITGTVNEQYF. The CDR3 DNA reads TGCAGCGGCATAACCGGGACAGTCAACGAGCAGTACTTC.